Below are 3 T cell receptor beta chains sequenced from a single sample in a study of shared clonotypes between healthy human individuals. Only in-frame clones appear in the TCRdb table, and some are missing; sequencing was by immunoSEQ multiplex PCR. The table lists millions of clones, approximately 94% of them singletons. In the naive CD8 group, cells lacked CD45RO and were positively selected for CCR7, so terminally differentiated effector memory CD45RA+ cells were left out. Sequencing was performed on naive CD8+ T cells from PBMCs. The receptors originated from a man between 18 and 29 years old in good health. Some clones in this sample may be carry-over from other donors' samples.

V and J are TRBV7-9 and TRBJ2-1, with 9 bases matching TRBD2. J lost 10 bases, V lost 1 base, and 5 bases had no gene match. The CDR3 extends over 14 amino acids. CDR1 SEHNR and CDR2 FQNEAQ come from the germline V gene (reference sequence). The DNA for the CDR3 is TGTGCCAGCAGCTTAGTGGGACTAGCATTGGAGCAGTTCTTC. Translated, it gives CASSLVGLALEQFF.

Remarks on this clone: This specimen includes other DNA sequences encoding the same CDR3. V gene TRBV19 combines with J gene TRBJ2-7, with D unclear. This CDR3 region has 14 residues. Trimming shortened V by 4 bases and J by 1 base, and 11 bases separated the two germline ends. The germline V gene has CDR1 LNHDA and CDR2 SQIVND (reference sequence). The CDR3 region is CASSKGRSSYEQYF. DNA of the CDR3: TGTGCCAGTAGTAAAGGTCGGAGTTCCTACGAGCAGTACTTC.

The CDR3 sequence: CATKDWATQYF. In nucleotides, the CDR3 is TGTGCCACCAAGGACTGGGCGACGCAGTATTTT. The rearrangement links TRBV27 to TRBJ2-3, with D possibly being TRBD2 (5 bases). Germline CDR1 is MNHEY and CDR2 is SMNVEV (reference sequence). The CDR3 extends over 11 amino acids. V was pared by 10 bases and J by 9 bases, with 14 bases between.